These 5 T cell receptor beta chains were sequenced from one sample in a study of T cell repertoires in cytomegalovirus infection. In TCRdb, the reads were re-called with MiXCR into one record per CDR3 protein. Among approximately 110,000 distinct CDR3 sequences, under 50% were seen once, and the ten largest hold roughly 74%. No antigen is known for these receptors. Specimen: CD8+ T cells from cultured PBMCs, collected from culture after CMV antigen stimulation. The receptors originated from a human donor in good health (CMV status not recorded). Some clones in this sample may be carry-over from other donors' samples.

J is TRBJ2-1 and V is TRBV6-5; 7 bases are shared with TRBD1. Germline V gene lookup returns CDR1 MNHEY and CDR2 SVGAGI. The ends lost 7 bases at V and 8 bases at J; junction bases unmatched: 14. This CDR3 comprises 15 residues. DNA for the CDR3: TGTGCCAGCAAACAGGGGTTTGGAGATACCTATGAGCAGTTCTTC. This translates into CASKQGFGDTYEQFF.

This clonotype has at least ten counts. The chain links TRBV28 to TRBJ2-4, with D perhaps TRBD2 (5 bases). With 5 bases removed from V and 0 bases from J, the gap between germline ends came to 8 bases. CDR3 length: 14 residues. Germline CDR1 MDHEN, CDR2 SYDVKM. CDR3 nucleotide sequence: TGTGCCAGCAGTAGCGGACTAGCCAAAAACATTCAGTACTTC. Protein product: CASSSGLAKNIQYF.

This clonotype turned up a few times. The chain uses TRBV7-2 and TRBJ2-3; no clear D. The CDR3 sequence is 16 residues long. Germline V gene lookup returns CDR1 SGHTA and CDR2 FQGNSA. Trimming removed 1 base at V and 4 bases at J, with 15 bases between. For the CDR3, the DNA is TGTGCCAGCAGCTTAGGTCTTAGCCGGTGGGCAGATACGCAGTATTTT. Protein sequence: CASSLGLSRWADTQYF.

This chain links TRBV5-1 with TRBJ1-1; D unclear. V was cut by 1 base and J by 3 bases, with 10 bases left in between. The CDR3 is 14 amino acids. Per germline, CDR1 SGHRS and CDR2 YFSETQ. The CDR3 region has the DNA TGCGCCAGCAGCTTGTGGACTGGCGACACTGAAGCTTTCTTT. It encodes CASSLWTGDTEAFF.

This clonotype has only a few counts. The chain employs TRBV7-6 and TRBJ2-3; 7 bases align to TRBD1. In germline, CDR1 is SGHVS, CDR2 FNYEAQ. This CDR3 is built from 17 residues. With V trimmed by 3 bases and J by 2 bases, 11 bases remained unmatched. The CDR3 bases are TGTGCCAGCAGCTTTGGGACAGCCCATTCCCTCACAGATACGCAGTATTTT. Its translation is CASSFGTAHSLTDTQYF.